The sequence of this T cell receptor beta chain was determined in a study of CD8+ T cells in alopecia areata. Turning to the study itself: Percent affected scalp area, the SALT score, rated treated patients' severity.

Extracted RNA was reverse transcribed into cDNA, the sequencing template. Clones were read by immunoSEQ multiplex PCR, and TCRdb kept only the in-frame ones, dropping some. The data contain about 7,400 clones, around 66% of them singletons. A remark on this clone: Its antigen remains unknown.

General study points: During tofacitinib treatment, many expanded lesional clones remained in scalp and blood. The treated group had a single nonresponder, limiting CD8+ expansion-response conclusions. Among the cells sequenced in scalp samples are also the resident alphabeta T cells of normal skin.

Treatment described: oral pan-JAK inhibitor, 5-10 mg twice daily. Alopecia areata patients provided lesional scalp punch biopsies and peripheral blood, both collected for the study. The sequence derives from a human donor with alopecia areata. The specimen was skin, collected at week 4, from a patient treated with tofacitinib.

As DNA, the CDR3 is TGTGCCATCAGTGGTCCCGGGACAGGTTCGGGTTCTGGAAACACCATATATTTT. This encodes CAISGPGTGSGSGNTIYF. The gene calls are TRBV10-3 and TRBJ1-3; 8 nucleotides match TRBD1. V trimming: 4 bases; J trimming: 1 base; junction bases outside the gene matches: 12. The CDR3 runs 18 residues. Germline V gives CDR1 ENHRY, CDR2 SYGVKD.